These 17 T cell receptor beta chains originate from one sample sequenced in a study of somatic mutations in cytotoxic T cells in rheumatoid arthritis. Data came from immunoSEQ multiplex PCR; TCRdb stores just in-frame clones and leaves some out. This sample yields under 20,000 clones, of which less than 85% are seen a single time; around 6.9% belongs to the top ten. The material sequenced was CD8+ T cells sorted from blood. Receptor source: a woman in her thirties or forties with rheumatoid arthritis.

The chain carries TRBV5-1 and TRBJ2-6; D unclear. This CDR3 has 11 amino acids. Germline V lookup: CDR1 SGHRS, CDR2 YFSETQ. CDR3 bases: TGCGTCGTTTTCTTCCCCAACGTCCTGACTTTC. Amino acid sequence: CVVFFPNVLTF. Full variable domain (remainder filled in from reference TRBV5-1 and TRBJ2-6): KAGVTQTPRYLIKTRGQQVTLSCSPISGHRSVSWYQQTPGQGLQFLFEYFSETQRNKGNFPGRFSGRQFSNSRSEMNVSTLELGDSALYLCVVFFPNVLTFGAGSRLTVL.

This chain uses TRBV18 with TRBJ2-7; the D gene is possibly TRBD2 (6 bases). The length of the CDR3 is 14 residues. The germline V gene encodes CDR1 KGHSH and CDR2 LQKENI. Trimming removed 6 bases at V and 3 bases at J, with 15 bases between. CDR3 sequence (DNA): TGTGCCAGCTCCGGAGGGAATTGGGTCTACGAGCAGTACTTC. Encoded protein: CASSGGNWVYEQYF.

This clone was detected only a few times. The chain carries TRBV30 and TRBJ1-2; D is perhaps TRBD1 (6 bases). The V end was cut by 4 bases, the J end by 12 bases, with 18 bases between. CDR1 and CDR2 (germline): GTSNPN, SVGIG (reference sequence). The CDR3 loop spans 12 amino acids. The CDR3 loop is CAWTRTAPGHTF. CDR3 DNA: TGTGCCTGGACCAGGACAGCGCCCGGGCACACCTTC.

The rearrangement uses TRBV9 and TRBJ2-1; no clear D gene. Germline lookup yields CDR1 SGDLS and CDR2 YYNGEE. Trimming stripped 0 bases from V and 2 bases from J, with 15 bases between. CDR3 length equals 17 residues. CDR3 sequence (DNA): TGTGCCAGCAGCGTAGCCGCCTTAGGCGGAGCCTACAATGAGCAGTTCTTC. Protein sequence: CASSVAALGGAYNEQFF.

To note about this clone: The same CDR3 is also encoded by other DNA sequences in this sample. The chain couples TRBV4-1 to TRBJ1-5; D may be TRBD1 (5 bases). Germline V gene lookup returns CDR1 MGHRA and CDR2 YSYEKL. Trimming took 1 base from V and 7 from J, leaving 8 bases between them. CDR3 length: 13 amino acids. CDR3 nucleotides: TGCGCCAGCAGCCAAGTGCGGGGGCAGCCCCAGCATTTT. This sequence encodes CASSQVRGQPQHF.

This chain links TRBV29-1 with TRBJ1-2, with 7 bases that match TRBD1. The CDR3 has 14 residues. The germline V gene has CDR1 SQVTM and CDR2 ANQGSEA. V dropped 2 bases and J dropped 7; count of bases not matched to a gene: 10. This chain's CDR3 is CSVERSLQGPGYTF. CDR3 in DNA: TGCAGCGTTGAACGGTCCCTACAGGGGCCTGGCTACACCTTC. The full variable domain, its missing parts supplied by reference TRBV29-1 and TRBJ1-2, is SAVISQKPSRDICQRGTSLTIQCQVDSQVTMMFWYRQQPGQSLTLIATANQGSEATYESGFVIDKFPISRPNLTFSTLTVSNMSPEDSSIYLCSVERSLQGPGYTFGSGTRLTVV.

The chain joins TRBV28 to TRBJ1-5, with TRBD1 identical over 8 bases. Germline CDR1 is MDHEN and CDR2 is SYDVKM. The trim removed 5 bases at V and 0 bases at J, leaving 12 bases unmatched. The CDR3 runs to 18 residues. The CDR3 reads CASSLRTGSLGSNQPQHF. The CDR3 DNA follows: TGTGCCAGCAGTCTGCGGACAGGGTCGCTTGGTAGCAATCAGCCCCAGCATTTT.

This chain links TRBV27 with TRBJ2-1, with D possibly being TRBD1 (6 bases). V dropped 7 bases and J dropped 10 bases, with 11 bases sitting between them. The CDR3 is made up of 11 amino acids. The germline gives CDR1 MNHEY, CDR2 SMNVEV (reference sequence). CDR3 in amino acids: CASNREGEQFF. The CDR3 DNA is TGTGCCAGCAACAGGGAAGGAGAGCAGTTCTTC.

This chain connects TRBV25-1 to TRBJ2-3; D unresolved. CDR1 and CDR2 (germline): MGHDK, SYGVNS. Trimming shortened V by 0 bases and J by 5 bases, and 6 bases separated the two germline ends. The CDR3 is 13 residues long. This CDR3 is CASSEYPKDTQYF. DNA of the CDR3: TGTGCCAGCAGTGAATATCCTAAAGATACGCAGTATTTT.

This rearrangement joins TRBV29-1 to TRBJ2-1, with 11 bases lining up with TRBD1. Trimming cost V 8 bases and J 2 bases; bases outside gene matches: 2. Per germline, CDR1 SQVTM and CDR2 ANQGSEA. This CDR3 has 13 residues. The CDR3: CSLGQGAYNEQFF. CDR3 in DNA: TGCAGCTTGGGACAGGGGGCCTACAATGAGCAGTTCTTC.

This chain joins TRBV30 and TRBJ1-5, with a weak D call TRBD1 (5 bases). Germline V gene lookup returns CDR1 GTSNPN and CDR2 SVGIG (reference sequence). The CDR3 is made up of 10 amino acids. The V and J ends lost 8 bases and 7 bases respectively, with 9 bases between them. This CDR3 reads CAVGVQPQHF. The CDR3 nucleotides read TGTGCCGTAGGGGTGCAGCCCCAGCATTTT.

This sequence joins TRBV10-3 and TRBJ2-5; TRBD1 is a possible D gene (6 bases). The V end was cut by 8 bases, the J end by 4 bases, with 20 bases between. The germline V gene has CDR1 ENHRY and CDR2 SYGVKD. CDR3 length equals 15 residues. CDR3 DNA sequence: TGTGCCATCCGAGGGGCGGATCTCAGGGGAGAGACCCAGTACTTC. Its protein is CAIRGADLRGETQYF.

A single count supports this clone. This chain joins TRBV18 and TRBJ2-2, with 7 bases that match TRBD2. The CDR3 has 17 amino acids. J gave up 2 bases and V 2 bases, and 8 bases lay outside the gene matches. The germline V gene has CDR1 KGHSH and CDR2 LQKENI. The DNA for the CDR3 is TGTGCCAGCTCACCAGTGGGGCTAGCGGCAAACACCGGGGAGCTGTTTTTT. Amino acid sequence: CASSPVGLAANTGELFF.

The chain recombines TRBV7-6 with TRBJ1-2, with D unresolved. The length of the CDR3 is 15 residues. V dropped 2 bases and J dropped 3 bases, with 13 bases sitting between them. The germline gives CDR1 SGHVS, CDR2 FNYEAQ. This CDR3 is CASSLYDGDHYGYTF. CDR3 DNA: TGTGCCAGCAGCTTATATGACGGAGATCACTATGGCTACACCTTC.

Here the CDR3 reads CAWSLGQGGFEQFF. The DNA of the CDR3 is TGTGCCTGGAGTCTAGGACAGGGTGGATTTGAGCAGTTCTTC. This chain joins TRBV30 and TRBJ2-1, with 8 positions matching TRBD1. Germline trimming cut 2 bases from V and 9 bases from J; bases unmatched to any gene: 9. The germline gives CDR1 GTSNPN, CDR2 SVGIG (reference sequence). The CDR3 is made up of 14 amino acids.

This clone occurred a few times. V usage is TRBV11-2 and J usage is TRBJ2-7; a possible D gene is TRBD1 (6 bases). Germline lookup yields CDR1 SGHAT and CDR2 FQNNGV. Trimming left V 1 base short and J 2 bases short, with 12 bases between. The CDR3 contains 15 residues. The CDR3 DNA follows: TGTGCCAGCAGCTTAGTCAGGGGTGTAGCCTACGAGCAGTACTTC. Translation gives CASSLVRGVAYEQYF.

This clone came up a few times. This sequence joins TRBV9 and TRBJ2-1; TRBD2 matches at 11 bases. Germline V CDR1 and CDR2: SGDLS, YYNGEE. V shed 2 bases and J 7 bases; nucleotides not matched to a gene: 5. The CDR3 is 15 residues long. The CDR3 DNA reads as TGTGCCAGCAGCGTTATAGCGGGGGGGCCGAATGAGCAGTTCTTC. Translation: CASSVIAGGPNEQFF.